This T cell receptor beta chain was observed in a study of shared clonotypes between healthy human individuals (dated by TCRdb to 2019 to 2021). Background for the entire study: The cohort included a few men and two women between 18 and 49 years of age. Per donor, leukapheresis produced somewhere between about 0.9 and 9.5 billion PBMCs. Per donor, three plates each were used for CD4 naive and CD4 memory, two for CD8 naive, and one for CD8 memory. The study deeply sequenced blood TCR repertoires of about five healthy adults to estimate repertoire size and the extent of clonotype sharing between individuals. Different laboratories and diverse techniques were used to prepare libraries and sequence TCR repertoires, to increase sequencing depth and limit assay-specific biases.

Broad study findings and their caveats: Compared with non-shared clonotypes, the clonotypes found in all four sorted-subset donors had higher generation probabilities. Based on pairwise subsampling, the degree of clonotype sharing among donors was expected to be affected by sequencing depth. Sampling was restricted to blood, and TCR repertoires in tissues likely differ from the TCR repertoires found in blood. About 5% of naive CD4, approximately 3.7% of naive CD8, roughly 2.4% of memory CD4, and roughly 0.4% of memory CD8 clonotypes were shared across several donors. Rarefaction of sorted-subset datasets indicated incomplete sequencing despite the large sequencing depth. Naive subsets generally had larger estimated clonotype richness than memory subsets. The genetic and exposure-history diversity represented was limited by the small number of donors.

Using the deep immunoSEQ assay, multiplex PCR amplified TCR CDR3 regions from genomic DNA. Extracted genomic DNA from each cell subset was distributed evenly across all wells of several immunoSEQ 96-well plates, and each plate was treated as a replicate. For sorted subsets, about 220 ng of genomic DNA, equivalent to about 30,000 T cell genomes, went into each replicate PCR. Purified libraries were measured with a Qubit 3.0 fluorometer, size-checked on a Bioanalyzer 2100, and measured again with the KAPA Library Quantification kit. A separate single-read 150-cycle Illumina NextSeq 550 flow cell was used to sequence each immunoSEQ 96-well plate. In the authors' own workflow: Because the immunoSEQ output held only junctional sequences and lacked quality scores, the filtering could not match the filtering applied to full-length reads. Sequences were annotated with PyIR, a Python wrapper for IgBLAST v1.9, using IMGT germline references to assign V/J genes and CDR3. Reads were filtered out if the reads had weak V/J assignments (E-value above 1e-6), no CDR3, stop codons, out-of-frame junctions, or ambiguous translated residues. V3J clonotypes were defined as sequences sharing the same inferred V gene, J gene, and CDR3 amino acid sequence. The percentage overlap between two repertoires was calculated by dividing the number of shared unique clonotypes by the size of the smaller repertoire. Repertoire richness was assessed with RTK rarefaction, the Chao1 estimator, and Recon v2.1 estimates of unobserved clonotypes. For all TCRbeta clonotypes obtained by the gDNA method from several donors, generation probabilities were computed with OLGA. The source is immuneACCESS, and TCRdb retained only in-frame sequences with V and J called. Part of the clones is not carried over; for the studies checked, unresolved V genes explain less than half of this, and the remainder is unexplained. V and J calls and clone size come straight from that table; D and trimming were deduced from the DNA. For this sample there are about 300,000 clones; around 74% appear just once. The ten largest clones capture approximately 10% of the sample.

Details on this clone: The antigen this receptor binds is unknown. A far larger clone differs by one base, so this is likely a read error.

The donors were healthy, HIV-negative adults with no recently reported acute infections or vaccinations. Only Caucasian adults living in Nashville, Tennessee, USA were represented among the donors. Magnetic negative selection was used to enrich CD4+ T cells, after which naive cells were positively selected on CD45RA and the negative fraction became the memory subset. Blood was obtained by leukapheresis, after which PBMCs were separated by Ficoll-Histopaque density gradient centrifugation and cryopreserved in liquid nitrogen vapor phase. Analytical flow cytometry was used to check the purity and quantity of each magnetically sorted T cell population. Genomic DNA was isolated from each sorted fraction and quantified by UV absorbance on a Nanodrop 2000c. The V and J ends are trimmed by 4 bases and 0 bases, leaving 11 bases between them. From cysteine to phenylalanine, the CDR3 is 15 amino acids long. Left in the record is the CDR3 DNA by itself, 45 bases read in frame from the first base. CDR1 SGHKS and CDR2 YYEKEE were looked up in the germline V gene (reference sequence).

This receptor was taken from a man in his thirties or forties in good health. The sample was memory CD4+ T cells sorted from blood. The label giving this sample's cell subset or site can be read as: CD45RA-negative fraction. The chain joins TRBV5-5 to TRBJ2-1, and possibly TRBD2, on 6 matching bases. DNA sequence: TGTGCCAGCAGCGTAGCGGAGAGCTCCTACAATGAGCAGTTCTTC. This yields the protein CASSVAESSYNEQFF. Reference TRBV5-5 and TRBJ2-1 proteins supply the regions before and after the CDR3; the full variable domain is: DAGVTQSPTHLIKTRGQQVTLRCSPISGHKSVSWYQQVLGQGPQFIFQYYEKEERGRGNFPDRFSARQFPNYSSELNVNALLLGDSALYLCASSVAESSYNEQFFGPGTRLTVL.